The 2 T cell receptor beta chains in this list originate from one sample, sequenced in a study of T cells expressing NK-cell markers. TCRdb reprocessed the 5' RACE reads and reports one entry per CDR3 protein, with no DNA. The clone table shows about 540,000 distinct CDR3 sequences, with the ten largest holding under 4.5%. The sample comprised blood T cells: a sorted CD56 or NKG2C T cell subset, CD4+ or CD8+ T cells, or bulk PBMC T cells (not recorded which). The receptors derive from a man between 18 and 29 years old in good health.

The V call is TRBV6-2 or TRBV6-3, the J call TRBJ2-3. This CDR3 region has 15 residues. Germline lookup yields CDR1 MNHEY and CDR2 SVGEGT. CDR3 protein: CASSYSIPTTDTQYF.

The chain employs TRBV5-4 and TRBJ1-5. The CDR3 sequence is 16 residues long. The germline gives CDR1 SGHNT, CDR2 YYREEE (reference sequence). This CDR3 is CASSLDGGPYNQPQHF.